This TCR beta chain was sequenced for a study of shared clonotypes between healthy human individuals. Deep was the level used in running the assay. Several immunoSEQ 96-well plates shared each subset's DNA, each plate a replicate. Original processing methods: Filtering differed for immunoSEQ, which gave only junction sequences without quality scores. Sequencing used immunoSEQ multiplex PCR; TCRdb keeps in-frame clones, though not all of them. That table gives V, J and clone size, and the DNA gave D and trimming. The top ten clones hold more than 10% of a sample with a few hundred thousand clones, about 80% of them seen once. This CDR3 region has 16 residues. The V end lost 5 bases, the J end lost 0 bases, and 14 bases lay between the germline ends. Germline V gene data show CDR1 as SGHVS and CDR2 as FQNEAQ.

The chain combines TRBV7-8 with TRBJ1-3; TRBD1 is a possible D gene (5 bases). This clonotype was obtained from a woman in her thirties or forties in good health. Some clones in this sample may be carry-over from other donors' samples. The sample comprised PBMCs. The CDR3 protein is CASSPRDGPSGNTIYF. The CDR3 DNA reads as TGTGCCAGCAGCCCGAGGGACGGGCCCTCTGGAAACACCATATATTTT.